Listed below are T cell receptor beta chains from one sample, sequenced in a study of blood T cell repertoires in COVID-19. Here immunoSEQ multiplex PCR was the method, and the copy in TCRdb shows in-frame clones only, minus some. The table lists 90,000 to 130,000 clones, approximately 82% of them singletons. Sample: peripheral blood. These TCRs come from a woman of 80 years or more with acute or convalescent COVID-19. Both conserved end residues are part of each CDR3.

TRBV9,13,TRBJ1-1,CASSVGFSREAFF
TRBV11-2,15,TRBJ2-5,CASRSIRGFLETQYF
TRBV28,12,TRBJ1-2,CASSLTEAGYTF
TRBV11-2,15,TRBJ2-3,CASSLGGVSTDTQYF
TRBV2,16,TRBJ1-5,CASSGTGQYSNQPQHF
TRBV3-1/TRBV3-2,14,TRBJ1-2,CASSQGSGIDGYTF
TRBV28,16,TRBJ2-1,CASSSLAGDTYNEQFF
TRBV7-6,16,TRBJ2-3,CASSLPSAGSTDTQYF
TRBV7-6,15,TRBJ2-7,CASSPDRVRVYEQYF
TRBV7-9,15,TRBJ2-7,CASSLLAGPRVEQYF
TRBV6-5,15,TRBJ2-5,CASSYSRGGRETQYF
TRBV5-5,15,TRBJ2-5,CASSYLTGVQETQYF
TRBV10-3,15,TRBJ1-4,CAISADSGANEKLFF
TRBV6-1,14,TRBJ1-5,CASAGITSNQPQHF
TRBV10-1,13,TRBJ1-1,CASRSGESTEAFF
TRBV3-1/TRBV3-2,13,TRBJ1-6,CASKLSYNSPLHF
TRBV25-1,14,TRBJ2-3,CASSEGRSTDTQYF
TRBV24-1,15,TRBJ2-5,CATSVGAGGPETQYF
TRBV6-6,15,TRBJ1-5,CASSYRQGDNQPQHF
TRBV24-1,16,TRBJ2-3,CATSDYPGVSTDTQYF
TRBV9,16,TRBJ2-1,CASSVVTVGGSGEQFF
TRBV14,13,TRBJ1-1,CASSKDRGAEAFF
TRBV5-1,14,TRBJ2-1,CASQTGNAGNEQFF
TRBV7-9,15,TRBJ2-2,CASSFRQSMAGELFF
TRBV12-3/TRBV12-4,13,TRBJ2-1,CASSLFSGVEQFF
TRBV19,15,TRBJ1-5,CASSVNRGQTQPQHF
TRBV3-1/TRBV3-2,15,TRBJ2-1,CASSPTSGGLNEQFF
TRBV5-8,14,TRBJ1-6,CASSQGSYNSPLHF
TRBV2,14,TRBJ1-1,CASGFFGEDTEAFF
TRBV30,11,TRBJ1-1,CAWRSGTEAFF
TRBV3-1/TRBV3-2,14,TRBJ1-1,CASSHSTGGTEAFF
TRBV4-2,14,TRBJ2-5,CASSQERGIETQYF
TRBV10-3,13,TRBJ1-2,CAISESIQTGYTF
TRBV6-5,15,TRBJ1-2,CASSPPNPGGTGYTF
TRBV7-2,13,TRBJ2-5,CASMPAHYETQYF
TRBV28,15,TRBJ2-3,CASTPGDRDADTQYF
TRBV20-1,14,TRBJ1-5,CSASPGQAYQPQHF
TRBV4-1,19,TRBJ2-1,CASSQRSSGRLSSYNEQFF
TRBV6-5,15,TRBJ2-7,CASNPGAFIAYEQYF
TRBV11-3,16,TRBJ2-3,CASSPSGLDSTDTQYF
TRBV7-2,15,TRBJ1-1,CASSLGRVSQTEAFF
TRBV20-1,10,TRBJ1-1,CSAPGSEAFF
TRBV27,16,TRBJ2-7,CASSRKGLPSSYEQYF
TRBV6-5,14,TRBJ1-1,CASGKGRRDTEAFF
TRBV6-6,14,TRBJ1-4,CASSSGQGEEKLFF
TRBV18,12,TRBJ1-1,CASSSGETEAFF
TRBV30,13,TRBJ1-4,CAWSVFEFGKLFF
TRBV6-2/TRBV6-3,15,TRBJ1-1,CASGHGGTGVAEAFF